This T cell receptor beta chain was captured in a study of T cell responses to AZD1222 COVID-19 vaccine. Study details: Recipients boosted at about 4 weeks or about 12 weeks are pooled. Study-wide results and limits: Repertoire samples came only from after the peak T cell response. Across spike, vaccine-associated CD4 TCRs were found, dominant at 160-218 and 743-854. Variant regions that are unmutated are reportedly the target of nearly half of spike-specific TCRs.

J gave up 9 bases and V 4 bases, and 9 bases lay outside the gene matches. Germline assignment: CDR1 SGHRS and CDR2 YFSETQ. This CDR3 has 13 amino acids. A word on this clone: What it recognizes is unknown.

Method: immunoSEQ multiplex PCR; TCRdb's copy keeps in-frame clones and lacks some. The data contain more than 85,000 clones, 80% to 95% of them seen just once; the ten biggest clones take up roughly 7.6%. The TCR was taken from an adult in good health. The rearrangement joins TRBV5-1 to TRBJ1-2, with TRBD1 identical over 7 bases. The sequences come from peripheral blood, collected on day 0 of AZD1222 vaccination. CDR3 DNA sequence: TGCGCCAGCAGCGCGGGGACAGATCAACGCTACACCTTC. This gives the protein CASSAGTDQRYTF.